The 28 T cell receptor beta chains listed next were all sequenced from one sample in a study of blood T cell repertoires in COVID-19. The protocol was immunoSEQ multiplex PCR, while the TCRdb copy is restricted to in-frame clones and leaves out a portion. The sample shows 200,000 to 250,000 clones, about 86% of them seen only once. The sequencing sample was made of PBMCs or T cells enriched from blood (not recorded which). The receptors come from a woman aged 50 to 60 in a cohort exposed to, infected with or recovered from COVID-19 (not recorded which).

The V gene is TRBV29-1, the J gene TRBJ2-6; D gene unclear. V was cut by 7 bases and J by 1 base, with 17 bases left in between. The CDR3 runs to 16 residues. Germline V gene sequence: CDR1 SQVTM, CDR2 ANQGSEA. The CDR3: CSALPTLFSGANVLTF. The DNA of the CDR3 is TGCAGCGCTCTACCGACATTGTTTTCTGGGGCCAACGTCCTGACTTTC.

CDR3: CATSESGTGGRETQYF. The CDR3 region has the DNA TGTGCCACCAGTGAATCCGGGACAGGGGGTCGAGAGACCCAGTACTTC. The V call is TRBV24-1, the J call TRBJ2-5, with TRBD1 matching 11 bases. This CDR3 is built from 16 residues. J lost 4 bases, V lost 4 bases, and 7 bases had no gene match. The germline gives CDR1 KGHDR, CDR2 SFDVKD.

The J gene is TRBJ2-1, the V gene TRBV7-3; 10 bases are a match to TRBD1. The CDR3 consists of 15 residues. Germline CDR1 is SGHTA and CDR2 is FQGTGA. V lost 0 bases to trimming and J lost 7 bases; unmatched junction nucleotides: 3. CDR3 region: CASSLTRDRGNEQFF. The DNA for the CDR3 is TGTGCCAGCAGCTTAACACGGGACAGGGGTAATGAGCAGTTCTTC. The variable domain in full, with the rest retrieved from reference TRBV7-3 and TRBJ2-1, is GAGVSQTPSNKVTEKGKYVELRCDPISGHTALYWYRQSLGQGPEFLIYFQGTGAADDSGLPNDRFFAVRPEGSVSTLKIQRTERGDSAVYLCASSLTRDRGNEQFFGPGTRLTVL.

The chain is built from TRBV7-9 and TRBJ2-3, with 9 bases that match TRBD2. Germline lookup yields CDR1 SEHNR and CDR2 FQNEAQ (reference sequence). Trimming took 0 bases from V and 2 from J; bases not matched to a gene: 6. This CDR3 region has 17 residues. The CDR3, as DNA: TGTGCCAGCAGCTTAGCGCGGCTAGCGGGGTACACAGATACGCAGTATTTT. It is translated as CASSLARLAGYTDTQYF.

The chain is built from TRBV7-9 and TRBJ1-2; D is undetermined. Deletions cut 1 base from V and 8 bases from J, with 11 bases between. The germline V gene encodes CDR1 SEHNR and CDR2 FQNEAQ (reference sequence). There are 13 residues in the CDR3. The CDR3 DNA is TGTGCCAGCAGCTTAGGCCCAGGATGGGGCTACACCTTC. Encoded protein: CASSLGPGWGYTF.

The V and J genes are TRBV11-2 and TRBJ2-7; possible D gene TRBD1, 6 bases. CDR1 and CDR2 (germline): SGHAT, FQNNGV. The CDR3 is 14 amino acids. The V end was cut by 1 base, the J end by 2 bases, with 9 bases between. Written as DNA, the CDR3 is TGTGCCAGCAGCTTAGGGACAGTAACCTACGAGCAGTACTTC. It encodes CASSLGTVTYEQYF.

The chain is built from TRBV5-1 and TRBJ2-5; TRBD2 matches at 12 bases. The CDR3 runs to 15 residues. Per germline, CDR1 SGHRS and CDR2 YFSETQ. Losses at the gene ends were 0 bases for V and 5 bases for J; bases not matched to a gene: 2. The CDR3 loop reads CASSLGTSGEETQYF. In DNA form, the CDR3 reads TGCGCCAGCAGCTTGGGGACTAGCGGGGAGGAGACCCAGTACTTC.

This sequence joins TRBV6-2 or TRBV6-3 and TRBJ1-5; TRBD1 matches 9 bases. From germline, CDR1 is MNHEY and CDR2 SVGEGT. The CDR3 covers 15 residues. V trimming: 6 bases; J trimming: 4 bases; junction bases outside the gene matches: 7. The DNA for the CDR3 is TGTGCCAGCAGCCACCCGGGACAGGGTAATCAGCCCCAGCATTTT. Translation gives CASSHPGQGNQPQHF.

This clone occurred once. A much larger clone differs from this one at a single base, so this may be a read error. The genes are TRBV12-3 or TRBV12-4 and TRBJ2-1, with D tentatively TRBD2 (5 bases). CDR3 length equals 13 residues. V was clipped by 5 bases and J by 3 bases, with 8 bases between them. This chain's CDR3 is CASSRTLYNEQFF. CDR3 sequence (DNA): TGTGCCAGCAGTCGGACTCTCTACAATGAGCAGTTCTTC.

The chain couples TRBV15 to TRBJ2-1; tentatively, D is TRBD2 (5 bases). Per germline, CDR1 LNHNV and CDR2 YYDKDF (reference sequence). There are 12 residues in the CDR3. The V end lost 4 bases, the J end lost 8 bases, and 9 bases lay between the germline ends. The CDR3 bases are TGTGCCACCAGCACTAGCTTCCATGAGCAGTTCTTC. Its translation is CATSTSFHEQFF.

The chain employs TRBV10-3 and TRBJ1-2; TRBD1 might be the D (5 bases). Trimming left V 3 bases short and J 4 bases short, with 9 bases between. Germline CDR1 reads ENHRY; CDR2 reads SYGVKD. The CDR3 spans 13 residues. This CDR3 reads CAISDNRSYGYTF. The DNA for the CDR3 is TGTGCCATCAGTGATAACAGGAGCTATGGCTACACCTTC.

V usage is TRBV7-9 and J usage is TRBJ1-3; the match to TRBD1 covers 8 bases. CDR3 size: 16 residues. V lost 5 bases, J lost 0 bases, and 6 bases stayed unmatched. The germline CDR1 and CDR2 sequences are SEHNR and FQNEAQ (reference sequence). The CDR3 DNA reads TGTGCCAGCAGCACCCGGACAGGGAGCTCTGGAAACACCATATATTTT. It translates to CASSTRTGSSGNTIYF. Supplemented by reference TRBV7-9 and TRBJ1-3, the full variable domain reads DTGVSQNPRHKITKRGQNVTFRCDPISEHNRLYWYRQTLGQGPEFLTYFQNEAQLEKSRLLSDRFSAERPKGSFSTLEIQRTEQGDSAMYLCASSTRTGSSGNTIYFGEGSWLTVV.

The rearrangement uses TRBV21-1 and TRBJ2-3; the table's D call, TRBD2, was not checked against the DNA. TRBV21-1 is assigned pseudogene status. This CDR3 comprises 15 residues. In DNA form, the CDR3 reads TGTGCCACCCGTAGCGGGGGGGAGGTCCCAGATACGCAGTATTTT. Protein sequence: CATRSGGEVPDTQYF.

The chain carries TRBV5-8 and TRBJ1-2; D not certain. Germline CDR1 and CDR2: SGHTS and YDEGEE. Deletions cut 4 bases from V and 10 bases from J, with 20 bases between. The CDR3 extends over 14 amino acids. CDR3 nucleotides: TGTGCCAGCAGCCACGGCCCAGGCCGCCTTTTCTACACCTTC. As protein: CASSHGPGRLFYTF.

Here the CDR3 DNA reads TGTGCCAGCAGCTTAGCGGTGGGGACAGGGGGGCACGAGCAGTACTTC. Its protein product is CASSLAVGTGGHEQYF. The J gene is TRBJ2-7, the V gene TRBV7-2; 11 bases line up with TRBD1. The germline CDR1 and CDR2 sequences are SGHTA and FQGNSA. V was clipped by 0 bases and J by 5 bases; unmatched bases: 6. The CDR3 has 16 amino acids. Combining the CDR3 with reference TRBV7-2 and TRBJ2-7 gives the whole variable domain GAGVSQSPSNKVTEKGKDVELRCDPISGHTALYWYRQSLGQGLEFLIYFQGNSAPDKSGLPSDRFSAERTGGSVSTLTIQRTQQEDSAVYLCASSLAVGTGGHEQYFGPGTRLTVT.

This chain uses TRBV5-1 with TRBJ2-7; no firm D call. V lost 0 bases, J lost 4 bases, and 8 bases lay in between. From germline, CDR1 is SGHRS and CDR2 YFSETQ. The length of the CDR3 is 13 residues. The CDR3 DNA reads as TGCGCCAGCAGCTTGGTGTCAGATTACGAGCAGTACTTC. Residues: CASSLVSDYEQYF. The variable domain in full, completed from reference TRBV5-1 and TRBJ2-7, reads KAGVTQTPRYLIKTRGQQVTLSCSPISGHRSVSWYQQTPGQGLQFLFEYFSETQRNKGNFPGRFSGRQFSNSRSEMNVSTLELGDSALYLCASSLVSDYEQYFGPGTRLTVT.

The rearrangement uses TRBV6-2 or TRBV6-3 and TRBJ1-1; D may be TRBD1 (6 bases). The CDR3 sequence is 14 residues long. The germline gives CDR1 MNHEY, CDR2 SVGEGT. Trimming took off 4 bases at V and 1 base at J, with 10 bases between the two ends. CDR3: CASSLRGSNTEAFF. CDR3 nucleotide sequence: TGTGCCAGCAGTTTAAGGGGGTCGAACACTGAAGCTTTCTTT.

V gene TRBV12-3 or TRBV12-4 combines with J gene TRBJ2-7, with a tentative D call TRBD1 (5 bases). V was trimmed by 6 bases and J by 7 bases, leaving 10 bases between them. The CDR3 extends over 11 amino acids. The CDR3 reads CASSRVGEQYF. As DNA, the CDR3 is TGTGCCAGCAGCAGGGTTGGGGAGCAGTACTTC.

The CDR3 is CSAIDRYGYTF. DNA of the CDR3: TGCAGTGCTATTGACCGCTATGGCTACACCTTC. The genes are TRBV20-1 and TRBJ1-2; D call uncertain. Trimming took 4 bases from V and 4 from J, leaving 7 bases between them. Germline V gene lookup returns CDR1 DFQATT and CDR2 SNEGSKA (reference sequence). The CDR3 length is 11 residues.

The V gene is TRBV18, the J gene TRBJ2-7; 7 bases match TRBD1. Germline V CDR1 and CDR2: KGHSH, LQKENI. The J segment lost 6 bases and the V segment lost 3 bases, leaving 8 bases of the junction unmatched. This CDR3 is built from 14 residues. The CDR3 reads CASSPGQQRVEQYF. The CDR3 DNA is TGTGCCAGCTCACCGGGACAGCAGCGTGTCGAGCAGTACTTC. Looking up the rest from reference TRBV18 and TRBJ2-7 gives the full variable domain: NAGVMQNPRHLVRRRGQEARLRCSPMKGHSHVYWYRQLPEEGLKFMVYLQKENIIDESGMPKERFSAEFPKEGPSILRIQQVVRGDSAAYFCASSPGQQRVEQYFGPGTRLTVT.

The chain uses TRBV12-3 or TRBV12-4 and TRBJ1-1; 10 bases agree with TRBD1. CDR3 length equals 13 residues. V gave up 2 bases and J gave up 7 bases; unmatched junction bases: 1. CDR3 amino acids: CASSLRTGGEAFF. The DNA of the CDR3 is TGTGCCAGCAGTTTAAGGACAGGGGGTGAAGCTTTCTTT.

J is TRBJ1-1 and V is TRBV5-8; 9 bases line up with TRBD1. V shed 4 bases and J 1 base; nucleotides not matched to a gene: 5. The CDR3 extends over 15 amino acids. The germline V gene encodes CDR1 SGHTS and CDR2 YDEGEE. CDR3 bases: TGTGCCAGCAGCCAGGGACAGGGTAGGAACACTGAAGCTTTCTTT. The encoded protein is CASSQGQGRNTEAFF.

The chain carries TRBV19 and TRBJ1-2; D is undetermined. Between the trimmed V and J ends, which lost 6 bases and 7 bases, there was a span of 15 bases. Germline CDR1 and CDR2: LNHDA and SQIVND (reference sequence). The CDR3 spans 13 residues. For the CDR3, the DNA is TGTGCCAGTAGCCCTACCCCCCCTCGTGGCTACACCTTC. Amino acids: CASSPTPPRGYTF.

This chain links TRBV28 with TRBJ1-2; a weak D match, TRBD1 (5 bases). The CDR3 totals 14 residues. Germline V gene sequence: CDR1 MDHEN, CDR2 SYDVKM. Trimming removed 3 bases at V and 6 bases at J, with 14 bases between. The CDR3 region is CASSFRAGGDGYTF. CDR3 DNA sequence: TGTGCCAGCAGTTTTCGGGCGGGAGGGGATGGCTACACCTTC.

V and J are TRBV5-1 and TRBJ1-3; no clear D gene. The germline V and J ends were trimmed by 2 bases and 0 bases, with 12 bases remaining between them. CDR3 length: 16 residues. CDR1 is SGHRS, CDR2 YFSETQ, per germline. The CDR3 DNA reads TGCGCCAGCAGCTTAGGAGGAGAGACCTCTGGAAACACCATATATTTT. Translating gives CASSLGGETSGNTIYF.

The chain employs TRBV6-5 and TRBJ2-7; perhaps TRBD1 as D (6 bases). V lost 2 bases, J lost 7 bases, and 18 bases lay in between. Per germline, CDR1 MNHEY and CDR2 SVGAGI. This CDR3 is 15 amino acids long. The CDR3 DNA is TGTGCCAGCAGTTACACGAACGGACAGTCCGAGGAGCAGTACTTC. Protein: CASSYTNGQSEEQYF.

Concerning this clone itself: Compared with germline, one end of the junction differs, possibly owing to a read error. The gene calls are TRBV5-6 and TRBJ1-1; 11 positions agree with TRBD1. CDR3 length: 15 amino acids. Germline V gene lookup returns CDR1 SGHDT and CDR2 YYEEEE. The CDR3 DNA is TGTGCCAGCAGCTTGAGGACAGGGGGCGCTACTGGAGCTTTCTTT. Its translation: CASSLRTGGATGAFF.

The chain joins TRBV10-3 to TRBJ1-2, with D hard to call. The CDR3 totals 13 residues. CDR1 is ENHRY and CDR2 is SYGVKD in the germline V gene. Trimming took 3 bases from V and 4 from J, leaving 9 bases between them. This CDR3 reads CAISEERSYGYTF. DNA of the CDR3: TGTGCCATCAGTGAAGAGCGATCCTATGGCTACACCTTC.